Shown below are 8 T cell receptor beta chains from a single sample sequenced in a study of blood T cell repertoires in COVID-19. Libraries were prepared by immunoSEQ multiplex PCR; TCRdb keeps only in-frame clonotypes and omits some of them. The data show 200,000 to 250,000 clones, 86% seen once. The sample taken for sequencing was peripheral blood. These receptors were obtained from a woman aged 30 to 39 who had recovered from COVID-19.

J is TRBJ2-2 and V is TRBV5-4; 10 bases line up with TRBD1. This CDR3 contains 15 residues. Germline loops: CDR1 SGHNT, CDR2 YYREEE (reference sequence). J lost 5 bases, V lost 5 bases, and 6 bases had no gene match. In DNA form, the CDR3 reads TGTGCCAGCAGGACTGGGACAGGGGTTACCGGGGAGCTGTTTTTT. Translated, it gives CASRTGTGVTGELFF.

CDR3 in amino acids: CASSDDRFGEQYF. The CDR3 region has the DNA TGTGCCAGCAGTGACGACAGATTCGGCGAGCAGTACTTC. This chain uses TRBV2 with TRBJ2-7; D may be TRBD1 (5 bases). Trimming pared 3 bases from V and 6 bases from J, leaving 12 bases between. Per germline, CDR1 SNHLY and CDR2 FYNNEI. CDR3 length equals 13 residues.

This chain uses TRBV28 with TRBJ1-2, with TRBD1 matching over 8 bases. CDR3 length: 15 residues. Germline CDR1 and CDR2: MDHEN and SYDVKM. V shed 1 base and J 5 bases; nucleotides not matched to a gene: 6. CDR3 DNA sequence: TGTGCCAGCAGTTTATCGCAGGGGGCCCGATATGGCTACACCTTC. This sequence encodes CASSLSQGARYGYTF.

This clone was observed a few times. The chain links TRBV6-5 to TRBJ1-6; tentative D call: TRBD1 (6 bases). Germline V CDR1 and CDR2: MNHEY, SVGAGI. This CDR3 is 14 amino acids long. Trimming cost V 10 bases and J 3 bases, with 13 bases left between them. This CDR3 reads CATTGYGYNSPLHF. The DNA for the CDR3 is TGTGCCACCACAGGGTACGGCTATAATTCACCCCTCCACTTT.

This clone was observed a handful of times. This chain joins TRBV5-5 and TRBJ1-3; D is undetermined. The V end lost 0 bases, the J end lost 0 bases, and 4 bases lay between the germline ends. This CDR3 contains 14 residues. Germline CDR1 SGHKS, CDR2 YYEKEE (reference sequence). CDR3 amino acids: CASSLDSSGNTIYF. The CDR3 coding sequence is TGTGCCAGCAGCTTGGACAGCTCTGGAAACACCATATATTTT.

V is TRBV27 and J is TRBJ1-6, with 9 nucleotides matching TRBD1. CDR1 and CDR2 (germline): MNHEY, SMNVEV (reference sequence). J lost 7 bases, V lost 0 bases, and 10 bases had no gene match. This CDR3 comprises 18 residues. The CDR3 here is CASSLSWGQGARNSPLHF. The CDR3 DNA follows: TGTGCCAGCAGTTTATCGTGGGGACAGGGTGCAAGGAATTCACCCCTCCACTTT.

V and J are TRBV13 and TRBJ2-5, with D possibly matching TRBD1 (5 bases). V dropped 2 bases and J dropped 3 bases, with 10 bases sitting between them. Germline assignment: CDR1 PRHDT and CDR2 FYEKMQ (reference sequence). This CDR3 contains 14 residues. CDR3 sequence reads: CASSLPRREETQYF. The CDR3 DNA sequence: TGTGCCAGCAGCTTACCGCGCAGGGAAGAGACCCAGTACTTC.

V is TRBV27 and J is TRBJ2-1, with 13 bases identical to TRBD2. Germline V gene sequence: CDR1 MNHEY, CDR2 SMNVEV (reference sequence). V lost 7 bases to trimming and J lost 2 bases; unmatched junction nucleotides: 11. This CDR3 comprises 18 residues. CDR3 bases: TGTGCCAGCATCGAACTAGCGGGGGGGCGCGCCCCCTACAATGAGCAGTTCTTC. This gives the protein CASIELAGGRAPYNEQFF.